The rows below give T cell receptor beta chains drawn from one sample of a study of OX40 agonist ivuxolimab in advanced cancers. TCRdb's copy holds only in-frame clones and misses some; the assay was immunoSEQ multiplex PCR. In the table there are around 70,000 clones, 75% to 85% of which are singletons. Specimen: CD4+ or CD8+ T cells sorted from blood, collected in a trial of the OX40 agonist ivuxolimab. The receptor set was obtained from an adult with an advanced solid tumor such as melanoma, head and neck, liver or kidney cancer. The CDR3 runs from the conserved cysteine through the conserved F or W.

V: TRBV11-3; CDR3: CASSEPRGQDGELFF
V: TRBV19; CDR3: CASKGETQYF
V: TRBV25-1; CDR3: CASSGDRGVNEKLFF
V: TRBV9; CDR3: CASSEGTSGGTRTDTQYF
V: TRBV6-1; CDR3: CASISSGQGKYEAFF
V: TRBV11-2; CDR3: CASSLRDTRLAKNIQYF
V: TRBV6-4; CDR3: CASSLPRDREDSGNTIYF
V: TRBV5-1; CDR3: CASSPDSGRYNEQFF
V: TRBV9; CDR3: CASTPSSVRTGELFF
V: TRBV11-1; CDR3: CASSIGTVEMNTEAFF
V: TRBV5-4; CDR3: CASSLDLAGETQYF
V: TRBV6-5; CDR3: CASSRTGIYGYTF
V: TRBV7-9; CDR3: CASSRTGAGANVLTF
V: TRBV9; CDR3: CASSVAERSTGELFF
V: TRBV7-2; CDR3: CASSLGLAGRDTQYF
V: TRBV15; CDR3: CATSRAGEGDNEQFF
V: TRBV4-3; CDR3: CASSQALAGGTNTQYF
V: TRBV5-1; CDR3: CASSLVGTGNFGYTF
V: TRBV6-5; CDR3: CASSYSPGTGHYDYTF
V: TRBV7-8; CDR3: CASSLPSSGANVLTF
V: TRBV7-8; CDR3: CASSPSATNEKLFF
V: TRBV14; CDR3: CASSPPPRAGELFF
V: TRBV7-2; CDR3: CASSQGQGGGYTF
V: TRBV10-2; CDR3: CASQGTWQNTEAFF
V: TRBV27; CDR3: CASSLSIGGRNTIYF
V: TRBV21-1; CDR3: CARRRRASGMETQYF
V: TRBV9; CDR3: CASSVAGTSGVYEQYF
V: TRBV5-6; CDR3: CASSFGHRNQPQHF
V: TRBV20-1; CDR3: CSATADYGYTF
V: TRBV7-2; CDR3: CASTGGRGDTQYF
V: TRBV4-3; CDR3: CASSQALRGTGNIQYF
V: TRBV21-1; CDR3: CASSKSTERNEKLFF
V: TRBV14; CDR3: CASSQRDRGTYTDTQYF
V: TRBV12-5; CDR3: CASGLFRPGLRAMNTEAFF
V: TRBV11-3; CDR3: CASSPTTSTDTQYF
V: TRBV7-2; CDR3: CASSLDFRQGVVGTEAFF
V: TRBV10-3; CDR3: CAIKTSGSSYEQYF
V: TRBV19; CDR3: CASSIGRQGTYGYTF
V: TRBV6-5; CDR3: CASSAARGGELFF
V: TRBV6-6; CDR3: CASSYGTGEKLFF
V: TRBV29-1; CDR3: CSVARSSGTSPADTQYF
V: TRBV6-5; CDR3: CASSYSSTGSGNTIYF
V: TRBV7-2; CDR3: CASSLWLAGAPRGTDTQYF
V: TRBV5-1; CDR3: CASSFRADSATNEKLFF
V: TRBV5-1; CDR3: CASSSNADRGLSYEQYF
V: TRBV4-3; CDR3: CASSQASTGLFGNSPLHF
V: TRBV15; CDR3: CATSRGGESYQPQHF
V: TRBV5-1; CDR3: CASSSAGADTGELFF
V: TRBV5-8; CDR3: CASSFFRASYNEQFF
V: TRBV7-9; CDR3: CASSLRNTIYF
V: TRBV19; CDR3: CASASGSSNQPQHF
V: TRBV2; CDR3: CASRQFFNEKLFF
V: TRBV19; CDR3: CASSILANQPQHF
V: TRBV9; CDR3: CASSAGQGKNSPLHF
V: TRBV5-1; CDR3: CASNYSTEQPQHF
V: TRBV5-4; CDR3: CASSSARGGNTEAFF
V: TRBV5-1; CDR3: CASSRTGVNTGELFF
V: TRBV19; CDR3: CASSIDQGSPEAFF
V: TRBV9; CDR3: CASSVAAVPGETQYF